The 8 T cell receptor beta chains in this list originate from one sample, sequenced in a study of molecular identifiers for immune sequencing clone quantification. TCRdb fed the PCR reads into MiXCR, producing one record per CDR3 protein. Of 30,000 to 45,000 distinct CDR3 sequences in the sample, roughly 20% were seen once. Material for sequencing was naive CD8+ T cells from blood, with Jurkat cell RNA spiked in. Sample subset: FACS-sorted CD8+CD4-CCR7+CD45RA+ naive T cells. Receptors originate from a human donor in good health. Some libraries in this study had Jurkat cell RNA spiked in.

This clonotype has a count of ten or more. V usage is TRBV27 and J usage is TRBJ2-7; D remains ambiguous. V lost 3 bases and J 3 bases, leaving 9 bases between the germline ends. Germline CDR1 reads MNHEY; CDR2 reads SMNVEV (reference sequence). The CDR3 is made up of 13 amino acids. CDR3 bases: TGTGCCAGCAGTTTCCGCGAGAGCTACGAGCAGTACTTC. It translates to CASSFRESYEQYF.

This clonotype was seen repeatedly, ten times or more. The rearrangement uses TRBV4-1 and TRBJ1-5; perhaps TRBD1 as D (6 bases). This CDR3 has 16 amino acids. Germline V gives CDR1 MGHRA, CDR2 YSYEKL. V shed 3 bases and J shed 2 bases, with 14 bases lying between them. The CDR3 loop is CASSHMGHLGNQPQHF. The DNA of the CDR3 is TGCGCCAGCAGCCACATGGGACATTTGGGCAATCAGCCCCAGCATTTT.

V gene TRBV15 combines with J gene TRBJ2-3; D is possibly TRBD2 (6 bases). Per germline, CDR1 LNHNV and CDR2 YYDKDF (reference sequence). The CDR3 is 14 residues long. Trimming pared 7 bases from V and 1 base from J, leaving 12 bases between. The CDR3 DNA sequence: TGTGCCACCAAGGATTGGGGGGGCACAGATACGCAGTATTTT. The encoded protein is CATKDWGGTDTQYF. The variable domain in full, with the rest retrieved from reference TRBV15 and TRBJ2-3, is DAMVIQNPRYQVTQFGKPVTLSCSQTLNHNVMYWYQQKSSQAPKLLFHYYDKDFNNEADTPDNFQSRRPNTSFCFLDIRSPGLGDTAMYLCATKDWGGTDTQYFGPGTRLTVL.

This clonotype was recorded many times. The rearrangement uses TRBV7-9 and TRBJ1-5; tentatively, D is TRBD1 (5 bases). The germline V and J ends were trimmed by 4 bases and 5 bases, with 12 bases remaining between them. The CDR3 extends over 14 amino acids. Germline-derived CDR1 and CDR2 are SEHNR and FQNEAQ (reference sequence). The CDR3 sequence: CASSSTEEDQPQHF. The DNA for the CDR3 is TGTGCCAGCAGCTCGACAGAGGAGGATCAGCCCCAGCATTTT.

The J gene is TRBJ2-1, the V gene TRBV7-9; tentatively, D is TRBD2 (5 bases). Between the trimmed V and J ends, which lost 6 bases and 5 bases, there was a span of 11 bases. The CDR3 runs to 13 residues. The germline V gene encodes CDR1 SEHNR and CDR2 FQNEAQ (reference sequence). The DNA of the CDR3 is TGTGCCAGCAGAAAAGCGGCAGACAATGAGCAGTTCTTC. Translating it yields CASRKAADNEQFF. Full variable domain (rest looked up from reference TRBV7-9 and TRBJ2-1): DTGVSQNPRHKITKRGQNVTFRCDPISEHNRLYWYRQTLGQGPEFLTYFQNEAQLEKSRLLSDRFSAERPKGSFSTLEIQRTEQGDSAMYLCASRKAADNEQFFGPGTRLTVL.

This clonotype was recorded at least ten times. The chain recombines TRBV28 with TRBJ2-1; 7 nucleotides align to TRBD2. CDR3 length: 13 amino acids. The germline V gene has CDR1 MDHEN and CDR2 SYDVKM. V dropped 4 bases and J dropped 7; count of bases not matched to a gene: 4. The CDR3 region has the DNA TGTGCCAGCAGTTATCGGGGAGGGAATGAGCAGTTCTTC. It specifies CASSYRGGNEQFF.

This clonotype showed up just a few times. The chain couples TRBV7-3 to TRBJ2-3, with unresolved D. From germline, CDR1 is SGHTA and CDR2 FQGTGA. Trimming shortened V by 1 base and J by 2 bases, and 7 bases separated the two germline ends. The CDR3 sequence is 14 residues long. CDR3 sequence: CASSLIMNTDTQYF. The DNA for the CDR3 is TGTGCCAGCAGCTTAATCATGAACACAGATACGCAGTATTTT.

This clonotype was detected many times. V usage is TRBV4-1 and J usage is TRBJ2-7, with D perhaps TRBD2 (6 bases). V lost 1 base to trimming and J lost 1 base, with 11 bases between them. Germline CDR1 reads MGHRA; CDR2 reads YSYEKL. The CDR3 runs to 15 residues. The CDR3 region is CASSQVLGTSYEQYF. The CDR3 DNA reads as TGCGCCAGCAGCCAAGTTCTGGGGACTTCCTACGAGCAGTACTTC.